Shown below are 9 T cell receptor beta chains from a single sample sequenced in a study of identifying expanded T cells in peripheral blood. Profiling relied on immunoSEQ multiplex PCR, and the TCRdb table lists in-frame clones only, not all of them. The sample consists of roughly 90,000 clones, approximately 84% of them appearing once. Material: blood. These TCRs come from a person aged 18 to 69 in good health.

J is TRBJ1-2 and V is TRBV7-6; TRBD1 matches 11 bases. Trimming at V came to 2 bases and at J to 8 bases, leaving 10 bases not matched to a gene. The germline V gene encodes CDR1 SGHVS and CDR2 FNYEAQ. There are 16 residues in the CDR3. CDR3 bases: TGTGCCAGCAGCTTATTTCCCGGACAGGGGGCGTCAGGCTACACCTTC. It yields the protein CASSLFPGQGASGYTF.

This CDR3 is CASSPRTSGGADTQYF. The CDR3 DNA reads TGTGCCAGCAGCCCGAGGACTAGCGGGGGGGCAGATACGCAGTATTTT. The gene calls are TRBV6-6 and TRBJ2-3; 15 nucleotides align to TRBD2. This CDR3 comprises 16 residues. V shed 6 bases and J 4 bases; nucleotides not matched to a gene: 5. CDR1 and CDR2 from the germline V gene are MNHNY and SVGAGI (reference sequence).

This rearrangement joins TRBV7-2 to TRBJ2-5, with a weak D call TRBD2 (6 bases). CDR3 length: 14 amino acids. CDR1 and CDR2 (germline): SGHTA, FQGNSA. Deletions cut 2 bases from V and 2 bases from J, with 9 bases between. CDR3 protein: CASSLMEGQETQYF. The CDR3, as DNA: TGTGCCAGCAGCTTAATGGAGGGGCAAGAGACCCAGTACTTC.

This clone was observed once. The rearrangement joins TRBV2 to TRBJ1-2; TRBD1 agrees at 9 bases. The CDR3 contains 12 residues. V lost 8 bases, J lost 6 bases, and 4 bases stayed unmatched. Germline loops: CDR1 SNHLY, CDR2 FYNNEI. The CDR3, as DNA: TGTGCCAGCGGACAGGGGATGGATGGCTACACCTTC. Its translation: CASGQGMDGYTF. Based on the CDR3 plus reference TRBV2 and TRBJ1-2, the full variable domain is EPEVTQTPSHQVTQMGQEVILRCVPISNHLYFYWYRQILGQKVEFLVSFYNNEISEKSEIFDDQFSVERPDGSNFTLKIRSTKLEDSAMYFCASGQGMDGYTFGSGTRLTVV.

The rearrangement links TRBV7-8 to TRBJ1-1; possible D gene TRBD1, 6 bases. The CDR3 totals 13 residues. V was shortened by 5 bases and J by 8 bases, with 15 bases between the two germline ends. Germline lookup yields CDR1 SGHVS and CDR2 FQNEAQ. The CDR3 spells CASSPSWTDEAFF. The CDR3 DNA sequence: TGTGCCAGCAGCCCTTCCTGGACAGACGAAGCTTTCTTT. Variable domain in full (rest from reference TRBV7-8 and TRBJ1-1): GAGVSQSPRYKVAKRGQDVALRCDPISGHVSLFWYQQALGQGPEFLTYFQNEAQLDKSGLPSDRFFAERPEGSVSTLKIQRTQQEDSAVYLCASSPSWTDEAFFGQGTRLTVV.

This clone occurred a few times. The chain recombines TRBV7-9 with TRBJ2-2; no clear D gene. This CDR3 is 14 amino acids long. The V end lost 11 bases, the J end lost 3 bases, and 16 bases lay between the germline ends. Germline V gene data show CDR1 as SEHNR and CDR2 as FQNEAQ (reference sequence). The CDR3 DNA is TGTGCCTCCCACTTTCGAGGAGACACCGGGGAGCTGTTTTTT. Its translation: CASHFRGDTGELFF.

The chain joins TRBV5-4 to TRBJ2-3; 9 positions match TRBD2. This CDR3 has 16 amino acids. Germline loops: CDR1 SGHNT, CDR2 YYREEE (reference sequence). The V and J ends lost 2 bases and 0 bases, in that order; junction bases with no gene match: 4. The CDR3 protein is CASSFRLAESTDTQYF. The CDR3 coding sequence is TGTGCCAGCAGCTTTAGACTAGCGGAGAGCACAGATACGCAGTATTTT. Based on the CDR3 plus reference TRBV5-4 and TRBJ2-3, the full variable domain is ETGVTQSPTHLIKTRGQQVTLRCSSQSGHNTVSWYQQALGQGPQFIFQYYREEENGRGNFPPRFSGLQFPNYSSELNVNALELDDSALYLCASSFRLAESTDTQYFGPGTRLTVL.

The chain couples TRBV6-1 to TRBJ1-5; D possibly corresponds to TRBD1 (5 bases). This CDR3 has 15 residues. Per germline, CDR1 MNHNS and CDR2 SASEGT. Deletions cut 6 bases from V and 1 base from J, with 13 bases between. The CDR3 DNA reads TGTGCCAGCAGCAGAGGAGGGGTGAGCAATCAGCCCCAGCATTTT. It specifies CASSRGGVSNQPQHF.

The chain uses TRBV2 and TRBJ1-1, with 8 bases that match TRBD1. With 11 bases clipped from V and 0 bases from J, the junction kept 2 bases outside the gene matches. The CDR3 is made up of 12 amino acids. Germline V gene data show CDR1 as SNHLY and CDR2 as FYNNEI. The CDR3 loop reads CAGQGMNTEAFF. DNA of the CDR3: TGTGCCGGACAGGGAATGAACACTGAAGCTTTCTTT.